The 4 T cell receptor beta chains in this list originate from one sample, sequenced in a study of PD-1 blockade in classical Hodgkin lymphoma. As to time point: cycle 4 day 1 (C4D1), after six to seven weeks of nivolumab. Each and every patient relapsed after autologous stem cell transplantation, and patients got differing brentuximab vedotin exposure. Method: immunoSEQ multiplex PCR; TCRdb's copy keeps in-frame clones and lacks some. The repertoire consists of roughly 86,000 clones, with around 80% occurring once and the leading ten covering about 15%. Sequenced material: peripheral blood mononuclear cells (PBMCs), taken before the fourth cycle of nivolumab. The receptors derive from a human donor with classical Hodgkin lymphoma.

This chain connects TRBV5-1 to TRBJ2-5, with 12 nucleotides matching TRBD1. Per the germline V gene, CDR1 is SGHRS and CDR2 is YFSETQ. With 7 bases clipped from V and 1 base from J, the junction kept 8 bases outside the gene matches. The CDR3 covers 16 residues. CDR3 coding DNA: TGCGCCAGCCAGCACCGGGACAGGGGGCGCCAAGAGACCCAGTACTTC. Translated: CASQHRDRGRQETQYF.

The chain is built from TRBV27 and TRBJ1-1, with D possibly matching TRBD1 (6 bases). CDR1 is MNHEY, CDR2 SMNVEV, per germline (reference sequence). V gave up 5 bases and J gave up 1 base, with 11 bases separating them. The CDR3 spans 14 residues. The CDR3 DNA is TGTGCCAGCAGTCTCAGGGGCCCGAACACTGAAGCTTTCTTT. Encoded protein: CASSLRGPNTEAFF.

The J gene is TRBJ1-1, the V gene TRBV7-9; D unclear. The CDR3 totals 13 residues. From germline, CDR1 is SEHNR and CDR2 FQNEAQ (reference sequence). Trimming removed 4 bases at V and 1 base at J, with 7 bases between. CDR3 bases: TGTGCCAGCAGCTATCAGGAGAACACTGAAGCTTTCTTT. Its translation: CASSYQENTEAFF.

This chain joins TRBV6-5 and TRBJ1-2; D might be TRBD1 (6 bases). V was clipped by 6 bases and J by 3 bases, with 11 bases between them. Germline-derived CDR1 and CDR2 are MNHEY and SVGAGI. This CDR3 is 13 amino acids long. The CDR3 DNA reads TGTGCCAGCAGCGCCGGGACATACTATGGCTACACCTTC. Its protein product is CASSAGTYYGYTF.